This T cell receptor (beta chain) was profiled in a study of T cells in Graves' hyperthyroidism and ophthalmopathy. The CDR3 is made up of 14 amino acids. V was pared by 10 bases and J by 0 bases, with 15 bases between. The germline V gene has CDR1 MNHNS and CDR2 SASEGT. The source material, RNA transcripts, was used to amplify TCR beta CDR3 regions. Researchers ran a first-round RT-PCR on the TCR CDR3 using the HTBI primer set. TCRdb ran MiXCR on the multiplex PCR reads and lists one entry per CDR3 protein. The data show hundreds of thousands of distinct CDR3 sequences, roughly 15% seen once. This clonotype appeared many times.

The chain employs TRBV6-1 and TRBJ1-1; D is perhaps TRBD1 (6 bases). The TCR originated in a man aged 18 to 29 with Graves' ophthalmopathy. The specimen sequenced was blood. The CDR3 region is CATTLGDMNTEAFF. The CDR3 region has the DNA TGTGCCACCACCTTAGGGGACATGAACACTGAAGCTTTCTTT.